Below are 30 T cell receptor beta chains sequenced from a single sample in a study of CD8+CD57+ T cells in acquired aplastic anemia. Profiling of TCR beta VDJ combinations and CDR3 sequences used genomic DNA as template. Each CDR3 protein gets one entry after TCRdb re-called the reads with MiXCR. The sample lists hundreds of thousands of distinct CDR3 sequences, over 25% occurring once. It was patients with CD8+CD57+ cell expansion by flow cytometry who were chosen for sequencing. Source material: sorted CD4+, CD8+, or CD8+CD57+ T cells (not recorded which) from PBMCs. Source of these receptors: a human donor with aplastic anemia.

The genes are TRBV6-2 or TRBV6-3 and TRBJ2-1; 8 bases fit TRBD2. Per the germline V gene, CDR1 is MNHEY and CDR2 is SVGEGT. The trim removed 7 bases at V and 6 bases at J, leaving 8 bases unmatched. This CDR3 comprises 14 residues. CDR3 in amino acids: CASNLGLEGNEQFF. CDR3 sequence (DNA): TGTGCCAGCAACTTGGGACTAGAGGGCAATGAGCAGTTCTTC.

About this clonotype: A read error may be the cause here, since a much bigger clone is one base away. This chain connects TRBV20-1 to TRBJ2-7, with 10 bases aligning to TRBD2. There are 14 residues in the CDR3. V was clipped by 6 bases and J by 9 bases; unmatched bases: 14. In germline, CDR1 is DFQATT, CDR2 SNEGSKA (reference sequence). The CDR3 nucleotides read TGCAGTGCAAAACTGCAGCGGGAGGGGAATGGGCAGTACTTC. Amino acid sequence: CSAKLQREGNGQYF.

This clonotype was counted a few times. The chain employs TRBV2 and TRBJ1-1; D is perhaps TRBD1 (6 bases). This CDR3 contains 17 residues. Per germline, CDR1 SNHLY and CDR2 FYNNEI. Trimming shortened V by 1 base and J by 0 bases, and 15 bases separated the two germline ends. CDR3 loop: CASSEGVRGVMNTEAFF. The DNA for the CDR3 is TGTGCCAGCAGTGAAGGGGTGAGGGGGGTCATGAACACTGAAGCTTTCTTT.

A word on this clonotype: This CDR3 fails to terminate in the conserved phenylalanine or tryptophan, so it likely reflects a read error. The limits of the CDR3 on the DNA are not certain, so only TCRdb's listed CDR3 is given. The chain employs TRBV10-3 and TRBJ1-1; the D call in the table, TRBD1, was not verified against the DNA. The CDR3 adds up to 11 amino acids, both ends counted. CDR1 and CDR2 (germline): ENHRY, SYGVKD. This CDR3 reads CAISSQGEVSL.

This clonotype was seen only a few times. The chain combines TRBV14 with TRBJ2-5, with D hard to call. Trimming stripped 4 bases from V and 5 bases from J, with 11 bases between. The germline gives CDR1 SGHDN, CDR2 FVKESK. The CDR3 length is 13 residues. Here the CDR3 DNA reads TGTGCCAGCAGCCTGATATTTGGGGAGACCCAGTACTTC. This translates into CASSLIFGETQYF.

The sample holds a few counts of this clonotype. This chain links TRBV9 with TRBJ1-2; D may be TRBD1 (5 bases). Germline-derived CDR1 and CDR2 are SGDLS and YYNGEE. The CDR3 sequence is 16 residues long. V lost 4 bases to trimming and J lost 0 bases, with 16 bases between them. The CDR3 loop reads CASSLSRDGTNYGYTF. As DNA, the CDR3 is TGTGCCAGCAGCCTTAGCCGGGACGGGACTAACTATGGCTACACCTTC.

This clonotype occurred many times. The chain is built from TRBV24-1 and TRBJ2-1; D remains unclear. This CDR3 spans 16 amino acids. V shed 1 base and J shed 0 bases, with 9 bases lying between them. CDR1 is KGHDR and CDR2 is SFDVKD in the germline V gene. The DNA for the CDR3 is TGTGCCACCAGTGATTTTAACCCTAGCTCCTACAATGAGCAGTTCTTC. Protein sequence: CATSDFNPSSYNEQFF.

This clonotype was counted at least ten times. The rearrangement uses TRBV29-1 and TRBJ2-5; TRBD2 is a possible D gene (7 bases). The CDR3 runs 14 residues. Germline-derived CDR1 and CDR2 are SQVTM and ANQGSEA. Trimming took off 5 bases at V and 2 bases at J, with 15 bases between the two ends. CDR3 region: CSVLGGGGQETQYF. The CDR3 region has the DNA TGCAGCGTTTTAGGGGGGGGCGGGCAAGAGACCCAGTACTTC.

The rearrangement links TRBV2 to TRBJ2-7; 7 nucleotides align to TRBD2. Germline lookup yields CDR1 SNHLY and CDR2 FYNNEI. Germline trimming cut 6 bases from V and 5 bases from J; bases unmatched to any gene: 13. This CDR3 is 15 amino acids long. CDR3 DNA sequence: TGTGCCAGCAGCCACGGATGGGAGGGCCGCCACGAGCAGTACTTC. Protein: CASSHGWEGRHEQYF.

There are a few counts of this clonotype. The chain employs TRBV9 and TRBJ1-1, with D unclear. The CDR3 has 14 amino acids. Trimming removed 0 bases from V and 6 bases from J, with 12 bases in between. Germline CDR1 is SGDLS and CDR2 is YYNGEE. In nucleotides, the CDR3 is TGTGCCAGCAGCGTAGACCTGGCCTCCGCTGAAGCTTTCTTT. Encoded protein: CASSVDLASAEAFF.

Turning to this clonotype: With a much larger clone just one base away, this may be a read error. The J gene is TRBJ1-1, the V gene TRBV7-2; D remains ambiguous. The CDR3 has 13 amino acids. Trimming pared 7 bases from V and 5 bases from J, leaving 14 bases between. Per germline, CDR1 SGHTA and CDR2 FQGNSA. The CDR3 loop is CASTHRPRTEAFF. CDR3 in DNA: TGTGCCAGCACCCATAGACCTAGGACTGAAGCTTTCTTT.

The chain combines TRBV5-8 with TRBJ1-1; D is unclear. The CDR3 has 12 amino acids. Deletions cut 4 bases from V and 2 bases from J, with 6 bases between. The germline gives CDR1 SGHTS, CDR2 YDEGEE. The CDR3 DNA sequence: TGTGCCAGCAGCCACTTTAACACTGAAGCTTTCTTT. It translates to CASSHFNTEAFF.

The chain links TRBV24-1 to TRBJ2-7, with 9 bases that match TRBD2. Per germline, CDR1 KGHDR and CDR2 SFDVKD. This CDR3 is built from 16 residues. Germline trimming cut 3 bases from V and 4 bases from J; bases unmatched to any gene: 9. CDR3 sequence (DNA): TGTGCCACCAGTGATGGTATTAGCGGGAGTGTATACGAGCAGTACTTC. This codes for CATSDGISGSVYEQYF.

This clonotype has ten or more counts. The CDR3 reads CASSLQEPYEQYF. CDR3 bases: TGTGCCAGCAGCTTACAGGAGCCCTACGAGCAGTACTTC. The chain uses TRBV7-2 and TRBJ2-7; D is undetermined. The CDR3 is made up of 13 amino acids. V lost 2 bases and J 2 bases, leaving 7 bases between the germline ends. Germline CDR1 is SGHTA and CDR2 is FQGNSA.

The chain is built from TRBV15 and TRBJ2-7; no clear D gene. Germline V lookup: CDR1 LNHNV, CDR2 YYDKDF (reference sequence). The V and J ends lost 10 bases and 3 bases respectively, with 19 bases between them. The CDR3 extends over 14 amino acids. CDR3 nucleotide sequence: TGTGCCAGCAGTCCTACCCCTACCCGCTACGAGCAGTACTTC. Amino acid sequence: CASSPTPTRYEQYF. The full variable domain, with the rest looked up from reference TRBV15 and TRBJ2-7, is DAMVIQNPRYQVTQFGKPVTLSCSQTLNHNVMYWYQQKSSQAPKLLFHYYDKDFNNEADTPDNFQSRRPNTSFCFLDIRSPGLGDTAMYLCASSPTPTRYEQYFGPGTRLTVT.

This clonotype came up many times. The chain joins TRBV19 to TRBJ2-3; D remains ambiguous. The germline V gene encodes CDR1 LNHDA and CDR2 SQIVND (reference sequence). V lost 0 bases, J lost 0 bases, and 1 base lay in between. The CDR3 totals 13 residues. The DNA for the CDR3 is TGTGCCAGTAGTATAGACAGCACAGATACGCAGTATTTT. Its translation is CASSIDSTDTQYF.

The V call is TRBV9, the J call TRBJ2-3; D remains unclear. V was pared by 0 bases and J by 6 bases, with 11 bases between. CDR3 length: 14 amino acids. Germline V gene lookup returns CDR1 SGDLS and CDR2 YYNGEE. The chain's CDR3 is CASSVDVRRDTQYF. The CDR3 DNA follows: TGTGCCAGCAGCGTAGATGTCCGTCGGGATACGCAGTATTTT.

The chain links TRBV2 to TRBJ2-7; 7 bases fit TRBD2. Germline CDR1 SNHLY, CDR2 FYNNEI. V shed 6 bases, J shed 6 bases, and the junction held 5 bases outside the gene matches. This CDR3 is built from 12 residues. CDR3 protein: CASRLGGGEQYF. The DNA for the CDR3 is TGTGCCAGCAGGCTGGGGGGGGGCGAGCAGTACTTC.

The V and J genes are TRBV11-1 and TRBJ1-4; TRBD1 aligns across 7 bases. This CDR3 is 16 amino acids long. Germline trimming cut 1 base from V and 5 bases from J; bases unmatched to any gene: 7. Germline V lookup: CDR1 SGHAT, CDR2 FQDESV (reference sequence). The CDR3 DNA reads as TGTGCCAGCAGCTTAGGACAGGGTGTTGACAATGAAAAACTGTTTTTT. This encodes CASSLGQGVDNEKLFF.

This clonotype appeared once. The genes are TRBV6-1 and TRBJ2-5; 9 nucleotides align to TRBD1. The CDR3 contains 14 residues. Germline-derived CDR1 and CDR2 are MNHNS and SASEGT. V was pared by 8 bases and J by 0 bases, with 4 bases of the junction left unmatched. The CDR3 is CASRDRVDQETQYF. The CDR3, as DNA: TGTGCCAGCCGGGACAGGGTCGACCAAGAGACCCAGTACTTC.

J is TRBJ1-3 and V is TRBV19; 7 bases are a match to TRBD1. CDR3 length: 12 residues. Germline-derived CDR1 and CDR2 are LNHDA and SQIVND (reference sequence). The V segment lost 6 bases and the J segment 7 bases; nucleotides outside the gene matches: 3. CDR3 loop: CASRGTVNTIYF. In nucleotides, the CDR3 is TGTGCCAGTAGGGGGACAGTGAACACCATATATTTT.

The chain is built from TRBV12-5 and TRBJ1-1, with D uncertain. Trimming removed 0 bases at V and 6 bases at J, with 5 bases between. The CDR3 is made up of 12 amino acids. The germline gives CDR1 LGHNT, CDR2 FRNRAP. The CDR3 DNA sequence: TGTGCTAGTGGTTTGGTAAAATCTGAAGCTTTCTTT. Translation: CASGLVKSEAFF.

On this clonotype: Sequence at one end of the junction differs from germline and may be a read error. The chain combines TRBV9 with TRBJ2-1, with 10 bases aligning to TRBD2. The CDR3 sequence is 14 residues long. Germline V gene data show CDR1 as SGDLS and CDR2 as YYNGEE. The CDR3 spells CASTPGLANNEQSF. DNA of the CDR3: TGTGCCAGCACTCCGGGACTAGCGAACAATGAGCAGTCCTTC.

The rearrangement links TRBV5-1 to TRBJ2-5, with a tentative D call TRBD1 (6 bases). V gave up 4 bases and J gave up 4 bases, with 14 bases separating them. The CDR3 runs 14 residues. The germline V gene encodes CDR1 SGHRS and CDR2 YFSETQ. CDR3 coding DNA: TGCGCCAGCAGCAACACAGGGAGCCGAGAGACCCAGTACTTC. It is translated as CASSNTGSRETQYF.

In regard to this clonotype: A much larger clone differs by one base, so this may be a read error. V usage is TRBV19 and J usage is TRBJ1-5; D gene uncertain. The CDR3 has 13 residues. The V end lost 6 bases, the J end lost 5 bases, and 11 bases lay between the germline ends. From germline, CDR1 is LNHDA and CDR2 SQIVND (reference sequence). CDR3 DNA sequence: TGTGCCAGTAGATCGTGGGTCGATCAGCCCCAGCATTTT. It is translated as CASRSWVDQPQHF.

Ten or more counts support this clonotype. V gene TRBV12-3 or TRBV12-4 combines with J gene TRBJ1-6; D may be TRBD1 (6 bases). The CDR3 runs to 13 residues. The V and J ends lost 7 bases and 7 bases respectively, with 11 bases between them. The CDR3 sequence: CASTGGPNSPLHF. The CDR3 DNA reads TGTGCCAGCACGGGGGGCCCCAATTCACCCCTCCACTTT.

This clonotype was found a few times. This chain links TRBV7-2 with TRBJ1-1; no firm D call. CDR3 length: 15 amino acids. The germline V and J ends were trimmed by 10 bases and 2 bases, with 20 bases remaining between them. Per the germline V gene, CDR1 is SGHTA and CDR2 is FQGNSA. The CDR3 bases are TGTGCCACCAACATTCGGGGAGGGATAAACACTGAAGCTTTCTTT. As protein: CATNIRGGINTEAFF.

The chain uses TRBV9 and TRBJ2-1; D uncertain. This CDR3 is 14 amino acids long. V lost 0 bases and J 12 bases, leaving 16 bases between the germline ends. Germline-derived CDR1 and CDR2 are SGDLS and YYNGEE. The CDR3 nucleotides are TGTGCCAGCAGCGTAGCCCCCCCAAATTGGAGGCAGTTCTTC. It specifies CASSVAPPNWRQFF.

The chain links TRBV20-1 to TRBJ2-3; 7 bases fit TRBD2. The CDR3 covers 14 residues. Germline V gives CDR1 DFQATT, CDR2 SNEGSKA (reference sequence). Trimming at V came to 1 base and at J to 2 bases, leaving 3 bases not matched to a gene. As DNA, the CDR3 is TGCAGTGCTAGAGGGCTAGCGGACACAGATACGCAGTATTTT. Residues: CSARGLADTDTQYF.

The chain joins TRBV5-6 to TRBJ2-3, with D possibly TRBD2 on 6 matching bases. Trimming stripped 1 base from V and 2 bases from J, with 14 bases between. The germline V gene encodes CDR1 SGHDT and CDR2 YYEEEE. The CDR3 is made up of 16 amino acids. The CDR3 loop is CASSLRFAGSTDTQYF. The CDR3 DNA reads TGTGCCAGCAGCTTGAGGTTTGCGGGGTCCACAGATACGCAGTATTTT.